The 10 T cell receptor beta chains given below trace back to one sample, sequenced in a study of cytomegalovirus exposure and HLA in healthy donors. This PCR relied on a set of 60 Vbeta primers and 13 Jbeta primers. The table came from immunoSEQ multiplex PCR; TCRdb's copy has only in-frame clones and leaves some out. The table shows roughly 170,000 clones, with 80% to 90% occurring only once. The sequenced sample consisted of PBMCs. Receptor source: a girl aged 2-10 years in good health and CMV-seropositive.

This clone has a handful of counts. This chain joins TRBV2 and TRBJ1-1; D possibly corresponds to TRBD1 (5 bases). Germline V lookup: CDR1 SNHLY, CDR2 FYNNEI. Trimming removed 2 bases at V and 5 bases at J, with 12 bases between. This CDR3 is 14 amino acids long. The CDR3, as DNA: TGTGCCAGCAGTGAAAGGCAGGGATTGACTGAAGCTTTCTTT. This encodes CASSERQGLTEAFF.

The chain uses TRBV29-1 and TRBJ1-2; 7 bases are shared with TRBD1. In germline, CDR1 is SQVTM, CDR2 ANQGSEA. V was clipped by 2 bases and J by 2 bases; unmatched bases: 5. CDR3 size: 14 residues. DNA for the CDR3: TGCAGCGTTGAATCGGACAGGTACAACTATGGCTACACCTTC. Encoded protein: CSVESDRYNYGYTF. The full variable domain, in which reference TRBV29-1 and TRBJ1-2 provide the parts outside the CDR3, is SAVISQKPSRDICQRGTSLTIQCQVDSQVTMMFWYRQQPGQSLTLIATANQGSEATYESGFVIDKFPISRPNLTFSTLTVSNMSPEDSSIYLCSVESDRYNYGYTFGSGTRLTVV.

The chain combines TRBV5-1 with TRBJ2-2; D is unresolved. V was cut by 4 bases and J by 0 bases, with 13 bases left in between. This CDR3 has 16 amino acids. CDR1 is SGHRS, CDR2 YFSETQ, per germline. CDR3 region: CASSHSAQANTGELFF. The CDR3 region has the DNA TGCGCCAGCAGCCACTCAGCCCAGGCGAACACCGGGGAGCTGTTTTTT.

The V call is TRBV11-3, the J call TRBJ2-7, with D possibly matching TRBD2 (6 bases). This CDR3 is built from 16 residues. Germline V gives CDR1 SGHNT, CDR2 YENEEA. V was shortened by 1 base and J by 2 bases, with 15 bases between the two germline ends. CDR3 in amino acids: CASSLGVPTRTYEQYF. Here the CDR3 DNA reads TGTGCCAGCAGCTTAGGCGTCCCGACTAGAACCTACGAGCAGTACTTC. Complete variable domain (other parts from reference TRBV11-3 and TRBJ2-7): EAGVVQSPRYKIIEKKQPVAFWCNPISGHNTLYWYLQNLGQGPELLIRYENEEAVDDSQLPKDRFSAERLKGVDSTLKIQPAELGDSAVYLCASSLGVPTRTYEQYFGPGTRLTVT.

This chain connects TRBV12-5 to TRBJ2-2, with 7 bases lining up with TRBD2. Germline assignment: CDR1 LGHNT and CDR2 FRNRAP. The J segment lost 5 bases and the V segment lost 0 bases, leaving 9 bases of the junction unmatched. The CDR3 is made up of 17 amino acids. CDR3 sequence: CASGLVLGREGTGELFF. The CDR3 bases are TGTGCTAGTGGTTTGGTACTTGGAAGGGAGGGGACCGGGGAGCTGTTTTTT.

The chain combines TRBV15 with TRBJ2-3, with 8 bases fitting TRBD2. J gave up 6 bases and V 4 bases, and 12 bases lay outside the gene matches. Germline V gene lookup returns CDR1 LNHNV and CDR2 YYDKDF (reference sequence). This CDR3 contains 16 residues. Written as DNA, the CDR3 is TGTGCCACCAGCACCCAAGGGGGGCTAGCGGGCGATACGCAGTATTTT. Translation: CATSTQGGLAGDTQYF.

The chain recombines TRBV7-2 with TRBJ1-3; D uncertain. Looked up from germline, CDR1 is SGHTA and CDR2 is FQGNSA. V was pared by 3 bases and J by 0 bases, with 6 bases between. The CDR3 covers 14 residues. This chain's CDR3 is CASSFSVSGNTIYF. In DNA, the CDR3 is TGTGCCAGCAGCTTCTCCGTCTCTGGAAACACCATATATTTT.

CDR3 DNA sequence: TGTGCCAGCAGCTCCTACAGGGCAGGTGGATTGACCGGGGAGCTGTTTTTT. Amino acids: CASSSYRAGGLTGELFF. The V call is TRBV7-8, the J call TRBJ2-2; tentative D call: TRBD1 (6 bases). V was pared by 4 bases and J by 5 bases, with 20 bases between. Per the germline V gene, CDR1 is SGHVS and CDR2 is FQNEAQ. The CDR3 runs 17 residues.

CDR3 DNA sequence: TGTGCCAGCAAGGTTTCGGGACACAGCTCCTACGAGCAGTACTTC. Amino acids: CASKVSGHSSYEQYF. J is TRBJ2-7 and V is TRBV28; a possible D gene is TRBD1 (6 bases). From germline, CDR1 is MDHEN and CDR2 SYDVKM. CDR3 length equals 15 residues. The ends were cut back, 7 bases at V and 0 bases at J, with 16 bases in the middle.

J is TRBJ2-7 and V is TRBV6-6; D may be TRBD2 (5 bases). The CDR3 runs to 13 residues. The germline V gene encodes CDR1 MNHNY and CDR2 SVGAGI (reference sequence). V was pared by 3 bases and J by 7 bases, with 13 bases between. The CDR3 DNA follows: TGTGCCAGCAGTTATCGGGTCTCGGGAGAGCAGTACTTC. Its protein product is CASSYRVSGEQYF.